This T cell receptor (beta chain) emerged from a study of blood T cell repertoires in COVID-19. The wider study: The analysed material was cDNA or gDNA that came from T cells, B-cell-depleted T cells, or PBMCs.

Germline V gene data show CDR1 as SGHVS and CDR2 as FNYEAQ. Germline trimming cut 5 bases from V and 2 bases from J; bases unmatched to any gene: 7. This CDR3 is built from 17 residues. Sequencing used immunoSEQ multiplex PCR; TCRdb keeps in-frame clones, though not all of them. Of approximately 140,000 clones detected, about nine tenths appear once; the ten largest clones hold roughly a tenth. The TCR comes from a man aged 50 or older with active or convalescent COVID-19. The sample taken for sequencing was peripheral blood. The chain has TRBV7-6 and TRBJ2-5; 14 nucleotides match TRBD2. CDR3: CASSIGLAGGGQETQYF. For the CDR3, the DNA is TGTGCCAGCAGCATAGGACTAGCGGGAGGTGGGCAAGAGACCCAGTACTTC. The whole variable domain, filled in from reference TRBV7-6 and TRBJ2-5, reads GAGVSQSPRYKVTKRGQDVALRCDPISGHVSLYWYRQALGQGPEFLTYFNYEAQQDKSGLPNDRFSAERPEGSISTLTIQRTEQRDSAMYRCASSIGLAGGGQETQYFGPGTRLLVL.